The 15 T cell receptor beta chains presented below share a single source sample, sequenced in a study of blood T cell repertoires in COVID-19. Assay: immunoSEQ multiplex PCR; the TCRdb copy retains only in-frame clones and omits some. This sample has around 250,000 clones; roughly 84% occur once, and the top ten carry just over 6.5%. Source material: PBMCs or T cells enriched from blood (not recorded which). The receptors derive from a woman aged 50 to 60 who had been exposed to COVID-19.

This chain links TRBV7-9 with TRBJ2-7, with D perhaps matching TRBD2 (6 bases). CDR3 size: 14 residues. Germline CDR1 SEHNR, CDR2 FQNEAQ (reference sequence). Trimming removed 4 bases at V and 2 bases at J, with 12 bases between. DNA for the CDR3: TGTGCCAGCAGCTCCGGGACTCCTCCCTACGAGCAGTACTTC. Amino acid sequence: CASSSGTPPYEQYF. The full variable domain, in which reference TRBV7-9 and TRBJ2-7 provide the parts outside the CDR3, is DTGVSQNPRHKITKRGQNVTFRCDPISEHNRLYWYRQTLGQGPEFLTYFQNEAQLEKSRLLSDRFSAERPKGSFSTLEIQRTEQGDSAMYLCASSSGTPPYEQYFGPGTRLTVT.

This clone was seen a single time. The CDR3 is CASSRSDRTADTQYF. The CDR3, as DNA: TGTGCCAGCAGCCGTTCGGACAGGACTGCAGATACGCAGTATTTT. V is TRBV11-2 and J is TRBJ2-3; 7 nucleotides align to TRBD1. The J segment lost 4 bases and the V segment lost 5 bases, leaving 9 bases of the junction unmatched. This CDR3 comprises 15 residues. Germline V CDR1 and CDR2: SGHAT, FQNNGV.

This rearrangement joins TRBV7-6 to TRBJ1-1; perhaps TRBD1 as D (5 bases). Germline V gives CDR1 SGHVS, CDR2 FNYEAQ. Deletions cut 5 bases from V and 3 bases from J, with 10 bases between. CDR3 length: 13 residues. The CDR3 spells CASSRGIHTEAFF. The CDR3 DNA follows: TGTGCCAGCAGCCGGGGGATCCACACTGAAGCTTTCTTT.

This clone came up once. The chain has TRBV2 and TRBJ2-6; maybe TRBD2 (6 bases). V was clipped by 7 bases and J by 1 base, with 20 bases between them. The CDR3 runs to 18 residues. Looked up from germline, CDR1 is SNHLY and CDR2 is FYNNEI. CDR3 nucleotides: TGTGCCAGCACCCAAGAGGAGGGCCCTACATCTGGGGCCAACGTCCTGACTTTC. This codes for CASTQEEGPTSGANVLTF.

The gene calls are TRBV7-2 and TRBJ1-1, with D perhaps TRBD1 (5 bases). Germline V gene lookup returns CDR1 SGHTA and CDR2 FQGNSA. CDR3 length equals 12 residues. V was clipped by 2 bases and J by 6 bases, with 7 bases between them. The CDR3 region has the DNA TGTGCCAGCAGCTTAAGGGGCGCTGAAGCTTTCTTT. Amino acid sequence: CASSLRGAEAFF.

This rearrangement joins TRBV7-9 to TRBJ2-1, with TRBD2 as a possible D gene (5 bases). This CDR3 region has 13 residues. CDR1 and CDR2 from the germline V gene are SEHNR and FQNEAQ (reference sequence). V was trimmed by 5 bases and J by 9 bases, leaving 14 bases between them. The chain's CDR3 is CASSHPTGGEQFF. In DNA form, the CDR3 reads TGTGCCAGCAGCCACCCTACCGGAGGTGAGCAGTTCTTC.

The CDR3 DNA reads TGTGCCAGCAGGAGAGTCCTAGGACACTCAAGCTCCTACGAGCAGTACTTC. It translates to CASRRVLGHSSSYEQYF. The chain couples TRBV11-2 to TRBJ2-7, with D possibly TRBD1 on 5 matching bases. Between the trimmed V and J ends, which lost 6 bases and 0 bases, there was a span of 21 bases. Germline V gene data show CDR1 as SGHAT and CDR2 as FQNNGV. There are 17 residues in the CDR3.

V and J are TRBV6-5 and TRBJ1-5; 7 bases match TRBD1. The V and J ends lost 5 bases and 5 bases, in that order; junction bases with no gene match: 9. The CDR3 contains 15 residues. Germline CDR1 and CDR2: MNHEY and SVGAGI. This CDR3 is CASSRSRDRDQPQHF. As DNA, the CDR3 is TGTGCCAGCAGTCGCTCCCGGGACAGAGATCAGCCCCAGCATTTT.

This clone was counted only a few times. CDR3 in DNA: TGTGCCAGCACGGGAAACCCTGGAAACACCATATATTTT. Protein: CASTGNPGNTIYF. The chain couples TRBV12-3 or TRBV12-4 to TRBJ1-3; no firm D call. The V and J ends lost 7 bases and 2 bases respectively, with 9 bases between them. The CDR3 is 13 amino acids.

This chain connects TRBV19 to TRBJ1-4, with 8 nucleotides matching TRBD1. J lost 8 bases, V lost 5 bases, and 13 bases had no gene match. Germline CDR1 is LNHDA and CDR2 is SQIVND (reference sequence). The CDR3 spans 16 residues. CDR3 bases: TGTGCCAGTAGTGCCGACAGGGGCACTGGTCGAGAAAAACTGTTTTTT. It yields the protein CASSADRGTGREKLFF.

The V gene is TRBV6-5, the J gene TRBJ1-5, with no clear D. The CDR3 is made up of 14 amino acids. The V end was cut by 0 bases, the J end by 1 base, with 4 bases between. CDR1 is MNHEY and CDR2 is SVGAGI in the germline V gene. The CDR3 loop reads CASSYSGSNQPQHF. The CDR3 bases are TGTGCCAGCAGTTACTCGGGCAGCAATCAGCCCCAGCATTTT.

CDR3 residues: CASRAGGILTYEQYF. In nucleotides, the CDR3 is TGTGCCAGCAGGGCAGGGGGCATCCTTACCTACGAGCAGTACTTC. The chain recombines TRBV28 with TRBJ2-7; TRBD1 matches at 8 bases. CDR1 MDHEN and CDR2 SYDVKM come from the germline V gene. After removal of 6 bases from V and 2 bases from J, the junction contained 9 bases not matched to a gene. CDR3 length: 15 amino acids.

This chain links TRBV19 with TRBJ2-3, with D perhaps matching TRBD1 (5 bases). Germline loops: CDR1 LNHDA, CDR2 SQIVND (reference sequence). V dropped 10 bases and J dropped 6 bases, with 17 bases sitting between them. The CDR3 has 13 residues. Written as DNA, the CDR3 is TGTGCCACCTCTTTAGGGCCAGGGGATACGCAGTATTTT. Translated: CATSLGPGDTQYF. Together with reference TRBV19 and TRBJ2-3, the CDR3 gives the full variable domain: DGGITQSPKYLFRKEGQNVTLSCEQNLNHDAMYWYRQDPGQGLRLIYYSQIVNDFQKGDIAEGYSVSREKKESFPLTVTSAQKNPTAFYLCATSLGPGDTQYFGPGTRLTVL.

This sequence joins TRBV11-3 and TRBJ2-1; 8 bases match TRBD2. The CDR3 loop spans 15 amino acids. Germline CDR1 and CDR2: SGHNT and YENEEA. V shed 5 bases, J shed 2 bases, and the junction held 5 bases outside the gene matches. The CDR3 protein is CASSDSGATYNEQFF. CDR3 DNA sequence: TGTGCCAGCAGCGATAGCGGGGCCACCTACAATGAGCAGTTCTTC. Full variable domain (rest looked up from reference TRBV11-3 and TRBJ2-1): EAGVVQSPRYKIIEKKQPVAFWCNPISGHNTLYWYLQNLGQGPELLIRYENEEAVDDSQLPKDRFSAERLKGVDSTLKIQPAELGDSAVYLCASSDSGATYNEQFFGPGTRLTVL.

This rearrangement joins TRBV15 to TRBJ1-4; tentatively, D is TRBD1 (5 bases). V was pared by 2 bases and J by 4 bases, with 17 bases between. Germline V gene lookup returns CDR1 LNHNV and CDR2 YYDKDF (reference sequence). The CDR3 loop spans 17 amino acids. CDR3: CATSRPSPGLLNEKLFF. The CDR3 DNA sequence: TGTGCCACCAGCAGACCTTCTCCGGGACTTCTTAATGAAAAACTGTTTTTT.